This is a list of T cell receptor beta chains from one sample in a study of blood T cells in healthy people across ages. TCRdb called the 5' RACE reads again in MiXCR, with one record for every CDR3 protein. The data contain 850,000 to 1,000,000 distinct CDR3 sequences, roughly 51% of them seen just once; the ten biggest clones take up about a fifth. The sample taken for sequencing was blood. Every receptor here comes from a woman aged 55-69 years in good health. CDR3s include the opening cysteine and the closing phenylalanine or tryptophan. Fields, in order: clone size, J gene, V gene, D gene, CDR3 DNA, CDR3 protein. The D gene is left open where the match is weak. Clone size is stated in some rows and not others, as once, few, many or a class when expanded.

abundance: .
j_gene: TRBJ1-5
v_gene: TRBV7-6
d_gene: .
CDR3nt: TGTGCCAGCAGCCCCGGGTTAGATCGGCCCCAGCATTTT
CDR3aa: CASSPGLDRPQHF

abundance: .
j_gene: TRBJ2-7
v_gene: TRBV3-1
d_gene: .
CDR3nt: TGTGCCAGCAGCCAACTAGTCCCTTACGAGCAGTACTTC
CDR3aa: CASSQLVPYEQYF

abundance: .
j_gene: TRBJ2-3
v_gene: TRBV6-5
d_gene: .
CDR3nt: TGTGCCAGCAGTCGACTAGGGTTCACAGATACGCAGTATTTT
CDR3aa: CASSRLGFTDTQYF

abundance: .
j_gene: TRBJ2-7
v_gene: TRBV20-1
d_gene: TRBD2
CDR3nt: TGCAGTGCTCCGAGGCCTAGCGGGAGCCACGAGCAGTACTTC
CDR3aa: CSAPRPSGSHEQYF

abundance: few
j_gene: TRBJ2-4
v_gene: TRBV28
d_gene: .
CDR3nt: TGTGCCACCGAAGTAGGTTTCCCAAACATTCAGTACTTC
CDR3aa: CATEVGFPNIQYF

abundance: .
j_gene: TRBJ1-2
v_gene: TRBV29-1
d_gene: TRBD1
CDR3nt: TGCAGCGCCCTGGGACAGGCCGAGTTTCGTGGCTACACCTTC
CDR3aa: CSALGQAEFRGYTF

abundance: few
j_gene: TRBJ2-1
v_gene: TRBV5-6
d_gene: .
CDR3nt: TGTGCCAGCTTGAGCTTGCCGGGGCAGGGAGTCACTGAGCAGTTCTTC
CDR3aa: CASLSLPGQGVTEQFF

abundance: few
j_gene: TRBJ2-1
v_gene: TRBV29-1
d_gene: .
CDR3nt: TGCAGCGCCGGACTATTGAACAATGAGCAGTTCTTC
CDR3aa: CSAGLLNNEQFF

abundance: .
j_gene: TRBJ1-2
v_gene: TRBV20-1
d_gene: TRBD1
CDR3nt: TGCAGTGCTAGAGTGGGACAGGGCTCGGTTGGCTACACCTTC
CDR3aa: CSARVGQGSVGYTF

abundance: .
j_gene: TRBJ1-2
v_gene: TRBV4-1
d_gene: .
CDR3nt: TGCGCCAGCAGCCAAGCGGCAGTCGATTATGGCTACACCTTC
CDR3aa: CASSQAAVDYGYTF

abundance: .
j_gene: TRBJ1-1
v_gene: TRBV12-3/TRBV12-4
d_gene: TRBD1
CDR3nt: TGTGCCAGCAGTCGTCCGGGACAGGGGAGGAACACTGAAGCTTTCTTT
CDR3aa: CASSRPGQGRNTEAFF

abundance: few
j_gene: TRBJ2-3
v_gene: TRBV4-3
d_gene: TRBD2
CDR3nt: TGCGCCAGCAGCCAAGAATTAGCGGGAGAGGCAGATACGCAGTATTTT
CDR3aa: CASSQELAGEADTQYF

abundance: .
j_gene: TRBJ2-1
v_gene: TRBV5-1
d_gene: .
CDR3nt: TGCGCCAGCAGCTTCGGGACTTTCAACAATGAGCAGTTCTTC
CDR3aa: CASSFGTFNNEQFF

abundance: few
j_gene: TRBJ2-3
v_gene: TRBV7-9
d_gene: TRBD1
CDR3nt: TGTGCCAGCAGCCGGGACAGGGAGGTCCCAGATACGCAGTATTTT
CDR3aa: CASSRDREVPDTQYF

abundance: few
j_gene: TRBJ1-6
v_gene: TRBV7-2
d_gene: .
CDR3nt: TGTGCCAGCAGCTTGACAGGATTTTGGTCACCCCTCCACTTT
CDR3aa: CASSLTGFWSPLHF

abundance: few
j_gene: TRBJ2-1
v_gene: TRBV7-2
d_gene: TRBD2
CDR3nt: TGTGCCAGCAGCCCACTAGCGGGAGGGCCCAATGAGCAGTTCTTC
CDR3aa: CASSPLAGGPNEQFF

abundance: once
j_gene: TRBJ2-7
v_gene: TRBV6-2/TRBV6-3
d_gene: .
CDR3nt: TGTGCCAGCAGCCGTCCAAGCGCTTACAATGAGCAGTACTTC
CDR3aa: CASSRPSAYNEQYF

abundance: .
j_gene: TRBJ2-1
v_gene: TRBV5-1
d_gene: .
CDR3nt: TGCGCCAGCAGCGTGGCCGGGGGCGACAATGAGCAGTTCTTC
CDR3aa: CASSVAGGDNEQFF

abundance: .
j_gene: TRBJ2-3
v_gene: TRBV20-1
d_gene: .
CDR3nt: TGCAGTGCAACGGACTGGCTAGGCACAGATACGCAGTATTTT
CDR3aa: CSATDWLGTDTQYF

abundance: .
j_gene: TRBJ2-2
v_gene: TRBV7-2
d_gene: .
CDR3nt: TGCGCCAGCACCCCCAAAACAGGCACAAGGACCGGGGAGCTGTTTTTT
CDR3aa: CASTPKTGTRTGELFF

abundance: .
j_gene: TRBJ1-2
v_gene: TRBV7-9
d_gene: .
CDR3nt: TGTGCAAGCACCTTAAGGTCGAACTATGGCTACACCTTC
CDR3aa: CASTLRSNYGYTF

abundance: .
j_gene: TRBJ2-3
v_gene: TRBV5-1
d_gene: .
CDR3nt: TGCGCCAGCAGCTGGGAAAAGGGCCACCTCACAGATACGCAGTATTTT
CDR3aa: CASSWEKGHLTDTQYF

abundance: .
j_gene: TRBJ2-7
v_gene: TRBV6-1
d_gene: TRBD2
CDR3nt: TGTGCCAGCAGTCGACTAGCGCAGACCTACGAGCAGTACTTC
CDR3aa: CASSRLAQTYEQYF

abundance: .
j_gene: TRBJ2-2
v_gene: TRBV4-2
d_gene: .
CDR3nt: TGTGCCAGCAGCATCAGCCTTTCGAACACCGGGGAGCTGTTTTTT
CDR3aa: CASSISLSNTGELFF

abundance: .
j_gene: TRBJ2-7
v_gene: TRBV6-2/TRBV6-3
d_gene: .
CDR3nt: TGTGCCAGCAATAAGGCGGGATTATCCTACGAGCAGTACTTC
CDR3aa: CASNKAGLSYEQYF

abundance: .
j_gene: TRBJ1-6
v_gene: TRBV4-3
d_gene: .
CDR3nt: TGCGCCAGCAGCCAACAAGGAAAAAATAATTCACCCCTCCACTTT
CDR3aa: CASSQQGKNNSPLHF

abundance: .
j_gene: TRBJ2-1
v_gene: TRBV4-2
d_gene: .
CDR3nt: TGTGCCAGCAGCCAGGGGATCCCGTCCTACAATGAGCAGTTCTTC
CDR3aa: CASSQGIPSYNEQFF

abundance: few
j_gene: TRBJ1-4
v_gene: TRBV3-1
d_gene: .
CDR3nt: TGTGCCAGCAGCCAAGGATACGGCGGGGCAACTAATGAAAAACTGTTTTTT
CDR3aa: CASSQGYGGATNEKLFF

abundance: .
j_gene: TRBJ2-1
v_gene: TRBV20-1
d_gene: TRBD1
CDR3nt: TGCAGTGCTAGACGCCGGGACAGAACTTACGATGAGCAGTTCTTC
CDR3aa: CSARRRDRTYDEQFF

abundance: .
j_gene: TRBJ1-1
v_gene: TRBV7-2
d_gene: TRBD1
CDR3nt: TGTGCCAGCAGCCGATACAGGGGAGGAACTGAAGCTTTCTTT
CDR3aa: CASSRYRGGTEAFF

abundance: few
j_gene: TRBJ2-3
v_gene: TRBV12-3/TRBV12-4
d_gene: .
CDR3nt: TGTGCCAGCGCTACAGGGCAGACAGATACGCAGTATTTT
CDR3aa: CASATGQTDTQYF

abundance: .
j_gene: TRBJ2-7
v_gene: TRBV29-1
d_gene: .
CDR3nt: TGCAGCGTAGAGGGGATGGGAGTATCGTACAATGAGCAGTACTTC
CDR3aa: CSVEGMGVSYNEQYF

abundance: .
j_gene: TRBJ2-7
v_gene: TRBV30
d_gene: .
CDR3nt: TGTGCCTGGAGTGTACTGGGGCAAGCAAATGAGCAGTACTTC
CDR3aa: CAWSVLGQANEQYF